Sequencing of this T cell receptor beta chain was carried out in a study of patients and donors after allogeneic stem cell transplantation. The germline CDR1 and CDR2 sequences are SGHDT and YYEEEE. V lost 1 base, J lost 7 bases, and 8 bases lay in between. The CDR3 is 12 amino acids. Using its own MiXCR run on the RT-PCR reads, TCRdb lists one record per CDR3 protein. The sample yields about 960,000 distinct CDR3 sequences, more than 15% seen once. The source of this sequence is a human donor who was either an allogeneic HSCT recipient or a stem cell or donor lymphocyte infusion donor (not recorded which). It is not recorded whose cells these are; they may come from a transplant donor. The V call is TRBV5-6, the J call TRBJ2-5, with D tentatively TRBD2 (5 bases). Input material: blood, either unsorted or a sorted T cell fraction (not recorded which). In DNA form, the CDR3 reads TGTGCCAGCAGCTTGCCGGCGGGGACCCAGTACTTC. It yields the protein CASSLPAGTQYF.